The 15 T cell receptor beta chains presented below share a single source sample, sequenced in a study of OX40 agonist ivuxolimab in advanced cancers. The library was made by the immunoSEQ multiplex PCR assay. Here the immuneACCESS table is served through TCRdb, limited to in-frame sequences with V and J called. Missing clones are a known gap in these copies; in checked studies unresolved V genes cover under half, and the rest lacks a known reason. Within this sample are about 58,000 clones, with roughly three quarters of them counted one time only. Over 1% of the sample is taken by the ten largest. The specimen was CD4+ or CD8+ T cells sorted from blood, collected in a trial of the OX40 agonist ivuxolimab. Receptors originate from an adult with an advanced solid tumor such as melanoma, head and neck, liver or kidney cancer.

The chain carries TRBV7-9 and TRBJ2-5; no clear D. The V end lost 1 base, the J end lost 4 bases, and 4 bases lay between the germline ends. Per germline, CDR1 SEHNR and CDR2 FQNEAQ (reference sequence). There are 12 residues in the CDR3. Written as DNA, the CDR3 is TGTGCCAGCAGCTTAGTCTCAGAGACCCAGTACTTC. It specifies CASSLVSETQYF.

The CDR3, as DNA: TGTGCCAGCAGCTGGAGCCGACTAGTAACCGGGGAGCTGTTTTTT. Residues: CASSWSRLVTGELFF. J is TRBJ2-2 and V is TRBV5-5, with a possible D match to TRBD2 (6 bases). The CDR3 loop spans 15 amino acids. The germline gives CDR1 SGHKS, CDR2 YYEKEE (reference sequence). V dropped 3 bases and J dropped 5 bases, with 14 bases sitting between them.

The chain uses TRBV6-5 and TRBJ2-3; maybe TRBD1 (5 bases). Trimming stripped 7 bases from V and 3 bases from J, with 14 bases between. CDR3 size: 14 residues. Per germline, CDR1 MNHEY and CDR2 SVGAGI. Written as DNA, the CDR3 is TGTGCCAGCATGCCGTTTGCAGGGACAGATACGCAGTATTTT. It specifies CASMPFAGTDTQYF.

The genes are TRBV28 and TRBJ1-5; D gene ambiguous. The germline CDR1 and CDR2 sequences are MDHEN and SYDVKM. CDR3 length: 12 residues. V was trimmed by 7 bases and J by 6 bases, leaving 10 bases between them. CDR3 region: CASNGLRQPQHF. Written as DNA, the CDR3 is TGTGCCAGCAACGGCTTGCGTCAGCCCCAGCATTTT.

CDR3 bases: TGTGCTAGTGGTTTGATCGGGGGTTCGGGCGAGCAGTACTTC. Residues: CASGLIGGSGEQYF. The chain carries TRBV12-5 and TRBJ2-7; possibly TRBD2 for D (6 bases). The CDR3 loop spans 14 amino acids. V was shortened by 2 bases and J by 6 bases, with 14 bases between the two germline ends. Germline values: CDR1 LGHNT, CDR2 FRNRAP.

The chain carries TRBV7-6 and TRBJ2-1; D is possibly TRBD2 (5 bases). Trimming took 1 base from V and 5 from J, leaving 12 bases between them. This CDR3 comprises 15 residues. Germline V gives CDR1 SGHVS, CDR2 FNYEAQ. The CDR3 DNA follows: TGTGCCAGCAGCTTAGGAGGGCTAGCAGACAATGAGCAGTTCTTC. Amino acid sequence: CASSLGGLADNEQFF.

The genes are TRBV14 and TRBJ2-5, with no clear D. CDR1 and CDR2 from the germline V gene are SGHDN and FVKESK. The CDR3 is 12 amino acids. V dropped 8 bases and J dropped 5 bases, with 12 bases sitting between them. CDR3 residues: CASSTMRETQYF. The CDR3, as DNA: TGTGCCAGCTCCACTATGCGGGAGACCCAGTACTTC.

The rearrangement links TRBV11-3 to TRBJ2-6; the D gene is possibly TRBD1 (5 bases). The CDR3 loop spans 18 amino acids. V gave up 2 bases and J gave up 0 bases, with 14 bases separating them. CDR1 is SGHNT and CDR2 is YENEEA in the germline V gene. The CDR3 bases are TGTGCCAGCAGCTTATTTTCCCCAGGGTACTCTGGGGCCAACGTCCTGACTTTC. Its translation is CASSLFSPGYSGANVLTF.

The chain has TRBV5-1 and TRBJ2-1; the D is unclear. Germline CDR1 reads SGHRS; CDR2 reads YFSETQ. The CDR3 contains 15 residues. Trimming shortened V by 1 base and J by 8 bases, and 16 bases separated the two germline ends. The CDR3 DNA reads TGCGCCAGCAGCTTGTCTTCAGGCCAGTGGGATGAGCAGTTCTTC. Translation gives CASSLSSGQWDEQFF.

This clone was found a few times. The J gene is TRBJ1-6, the V gene TRBV5-5; TRBD1 might be the D (5 bases). V was clipped by 4 bases and J by 7 bases, with 12 bases between them. CDR3 length equals 14 residues. CDR1 is SGHKS and CDR2 is YYEKEE in the germline V gene (reference sequence). This chain's CDR3 is CASSPGGSNSPLHF. The CDR3 bases are TGTGCCAGCAGCCCCGGGGGGTCCAATTCACCCCTCCACTTT.

V gene TRBV21-1 combines with J gene TRBJ2-1; the listed D gene, TRBD2, was not tested against the DNA. TRBV21-1 is labeled a pseudogene. CDR3 length: 12 residues. The CDR3 loop is CASSKLRDEQFF. The CDR3 nucleotides are TGTGCCAGCAGCAAATTGCGGGATGAGCAGTTCTTC.

The rearrangement uses TRBV13 and TRBJ1-2; 7 bases line up with TRBD1. The junction had 8 bases not matched to a gene; V was cut back by 6 bases and J by 7 bases. CDR1 PRHDT and CDR2 FYEKMQ come from the germline V gene (reference sequence). CDR3 length: 13 amino acids. As DNA, the CDR3 is TGTGCCAGCAGAGTGGCCGGGACAGTTGGCTACACCTTC. This codes for CASRVAGTVGYTF.

The chain is built from TRBV4-2 and TRBJ1-5, with D possibly matching TRBD1 (5 bases). The germline CDR1 and CDR2 sequences are LGHNA and YNFKEQ. This CDR3 region has 16 residues. With 0 bases removed from V and 8 bases from J, the gap between germline ends came to 17 bases. CDR3 sequence: CASSQDRAATREPQHF. CDR3 coding DNA: TGTGCCAGCAGCCAAGACAGGGCAGCGACGAGGGAGCCCCAGCATTTT.

V gene TRBV19 combines with J gene TRBJ1-6; D is possibly TRBD1 (6 bases). The V gene's germline CDR1 is LNHDA and CDR2 SQIVND (reference sequence). Trimming shortened V by 0 bases and J by 10 bases, and 10 bases separated the two germline ends. This CDR3 region has 14 residues. In DNA form, the CDR3 reads TGTGCCAGTAGTATAGAGGGGGCAAGCTCACCCCTCCACTTT. Encoded protein: CASSIEGASSPLHF.

This chain links TRBV6-5 with TRBJ1-1; 7 bases line up with TRBD1. Trimming removed 7 bases from V and 3 bases from J; junction bases left unmatched: 8. The CDR3 has 14 residues. From germline, CDR1 is MNHEY and CDR2 SVGAGI. CDR3 coding DNA: TGTGCCAGCATTAGTCAGGGGGGGGACACTGAAGCTTTCTTT. Encoded protein: CASISQGGDTEAFF.